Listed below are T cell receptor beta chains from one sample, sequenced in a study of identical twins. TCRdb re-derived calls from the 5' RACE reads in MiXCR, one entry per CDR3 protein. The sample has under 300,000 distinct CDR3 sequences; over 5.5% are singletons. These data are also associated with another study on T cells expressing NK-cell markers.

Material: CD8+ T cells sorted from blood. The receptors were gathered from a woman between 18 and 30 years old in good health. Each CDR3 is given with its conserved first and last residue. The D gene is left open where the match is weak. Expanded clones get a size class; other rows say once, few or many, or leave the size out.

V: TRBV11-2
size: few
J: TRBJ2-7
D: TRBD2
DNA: TGTGCCAGCAGCATGTGGGCGGGGGGCTCCTACGAGCAGTACTTC
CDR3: CASSMWAGGSYEQYF

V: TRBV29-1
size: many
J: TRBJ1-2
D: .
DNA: TGCAGCGTTAGTGGCGGCCCTTATGGCTACACCTTC
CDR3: CSVSGGPYGYTF

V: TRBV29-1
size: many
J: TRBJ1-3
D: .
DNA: TGCAGCGTTGGGCCAGGGGCTGGAAACACCATATATTTT
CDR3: CSVGPGAGNTIYF

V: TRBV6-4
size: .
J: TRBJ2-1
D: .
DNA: TGTGCCAGCAGTGAGCGGGGTCAGAGCACCTACAATGAGCAGTTCTTC
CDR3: CASSERGQSTYNEQFF

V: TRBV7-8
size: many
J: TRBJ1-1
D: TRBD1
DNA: TGTGCCAGCAGCCCCGGGACAGAGGAAGCTTTCTTT
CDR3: CASSPGTEEAFF

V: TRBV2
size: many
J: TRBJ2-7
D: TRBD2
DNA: TGTGCCAGCGCTAGCGGGCCCTACTCCTACGAGCAGTACTTC
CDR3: CASASGPYSYEQYF

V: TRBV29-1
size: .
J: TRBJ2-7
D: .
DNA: TGCAGCGTTGGAGGGGAGGCACGCGAGCAGTACTTC
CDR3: CSVGGEAREQYF

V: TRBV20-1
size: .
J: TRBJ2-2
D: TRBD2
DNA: TGCAGTGCTAGGGGGACTAGCGGGAACACCGGGGAGCTGTTTTTT
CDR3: CSARGTSGNTGELFF

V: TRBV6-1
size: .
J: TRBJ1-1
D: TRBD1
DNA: TGTGCCAGCAGTGACCACGACAGGGGGCAGGTTAGCACTGAAGCTTTCTTT
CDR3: CASSDHDRGQVSTEAFF

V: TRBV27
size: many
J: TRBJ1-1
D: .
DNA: TGTGCCAGCAGTTTAAGGGGACAGAACACTGAAGCTTTCTTT
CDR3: CASSLRGQNTEAFF

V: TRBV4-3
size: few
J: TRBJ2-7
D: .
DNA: TGCGCCAGCAGCCAAGATACCGAGGCCTACGAGCAGTACTTC
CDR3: CASSQDTEAYEQYF

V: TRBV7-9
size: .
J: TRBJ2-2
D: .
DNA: TGTGCCAGCAGCTATCTAACGAACACCGGGGAGCTGTTTTTT
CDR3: CASSYLTNTGELFF

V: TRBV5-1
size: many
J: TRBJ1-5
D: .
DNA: TGCGCCAGCAGCCCCACGGGGTCACAGCCCCAGCATTTT
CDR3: CASSPTGSQPQHF

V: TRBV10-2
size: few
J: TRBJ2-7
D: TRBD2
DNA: TGCGCCAGCGGCTGGACTAGCGACTCCTACGAGCAGTACTTC
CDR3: CASGWTSDSYEQYF

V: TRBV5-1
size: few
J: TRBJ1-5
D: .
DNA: TGCGCCAGCAGCCCCTCCGGTTATCAGCCCCAGCATTTT
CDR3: CASSPSGYQPQHF

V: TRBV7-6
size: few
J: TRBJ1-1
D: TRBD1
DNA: TGTGCCAGCAGTTACCTCAGGGGGCTGACTGAAGCTTTCTTT
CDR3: CASSYLRGLTEAFF

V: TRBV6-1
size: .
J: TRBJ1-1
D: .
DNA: TGTGCCAGCAGTACCGGGGTTTGGACTGAAGCTTTCTTT
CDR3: CASSTGVWTEAFF

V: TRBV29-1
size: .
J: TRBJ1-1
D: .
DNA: TGCAGCGCACGCAGGGTGGGGACTGAAGCTTTCTTT
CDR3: CSARRVGTEAFF

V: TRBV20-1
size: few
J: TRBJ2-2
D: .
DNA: TGCAGTGCTAGAGATCGTGAGCGCCAGGAGGCCGGGGAGCTGTTTTTT
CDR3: CSARDRERQEAGELFF

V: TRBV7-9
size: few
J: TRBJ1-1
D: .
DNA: TGTGCCTGGGTGATGTGGGAAACTGAAGCTTTCTTT
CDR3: CAWVMWETEAFF

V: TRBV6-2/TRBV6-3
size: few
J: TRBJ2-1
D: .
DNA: TGTGCCAGCAGTTACGGCCTATTCAATGAGCAGTTCTTC
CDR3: CASSYGLFNEQFF

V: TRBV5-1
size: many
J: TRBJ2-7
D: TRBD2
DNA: TGCGCCAGCAGCTTGACCGGGACTACTTCCTACGAGCAGTACTTC
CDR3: CASSLTGTTSYEQYF

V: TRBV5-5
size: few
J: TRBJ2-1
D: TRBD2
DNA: TGTGCCAGCAGCGACGTCGGGGGGGGCTTAAGGAATGAGCAGTTCTTC
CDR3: CASSDVGGGLRNEQFF

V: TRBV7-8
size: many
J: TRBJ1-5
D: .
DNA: TGTGCCAGCAGCTTAGAGGGGACCTCCCTGGGAGCCCAGCATTTT
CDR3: CASSLEGTSLGAQHF

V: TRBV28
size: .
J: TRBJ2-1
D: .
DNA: TGTGCCAGCAGTTCTACTATACAGGGAATAAACGTCTACAATGAGCAGTTCTTC
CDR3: CASSSTIQGINVYNEQFF

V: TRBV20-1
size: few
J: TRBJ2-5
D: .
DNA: TGCAGTGCCCCGGCGGGCTCCTTGACCCAGTACTTC
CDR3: CSAPAGSLTQYF